This T cell receptor (beta chain) was documented in a study of T cell responses to AZD1222 COVID-19 vaccine. Study observations and caveats: The sample set comprised mostly white British donors with more females, and clonal diversity was possibly underestimated.

With regard to this clone: As yet, its antigen is unknown.

The table came from immunoSEQ multiplex PCR; TCRdb's copy has only in-frame clones and leaves some out. The sample consists of roughly 110,000 clones, 75% to 95% of them appearing once. The V end lost 7 bases, the J end lost 12 bases, and 15 bases lay between the germline ends. The CDR3 length is 10 residues. Per the germline V gene, CDR1 is SQVTM and CDR2 is ANQGSEA. This sequence joins TRBV29-1 and TRBJ1-1; tentative D call: TRBD1 (5 bases). The origin of this receptor is an adult who received the AZD1222 COVID-19 vaccine. Sequenced here: peripheral blood, sampled 28 days after the second AZD1222 dose. CDR3 DNA: TGCAGCGCTGACACGGGGGGAACTTTCTTT. It encodes CSADTGGTFF.